The 5 T cell receptor beta chains below come from one sample, sequenced in a study of shared clonotypes between healthy human individuals. Clones were sequenced by immunoSEQ multiplex PCR, and TCRdb holds only the in-frame ones, with some missing. The sample contains approximately 980,000 clones, about 80% of which appear only once. Sequenced sample: memory CD4+ T cells sorted from blood. The subset was: CD45RA-negative fraction. The receptors originated from a man between 18 and 35 years old in good health.

The chain joins TRBV5-1 to TRBJ2-7; TRBD2 is a possible D gene (6 bases). The germline V gene has CDR1 SGHRS and CDR2 YFSETQ. The V and J ends lost 4 bases and 6 bases respectively, with 17 bases between them. This CDR3 comprises 14 residues. The CDR3 loop is CASSPAQGGFEQYF. The CDR3 nucleotides read TGCGCCAGCAGCCCGGCGCAGGGAGGTTTCGAGCAGTACTTC. The variable domain in full, with the rest retrieved from reference TRBV5-1 and TRBJ2-7, is KAGVTQTPRYLIKTRGQQVTLSCSPISGHRSVSWYQQTPGQGLQFLFEYFSETQRNKGNFPGRFSGRQFSNSRSEMNVSTLELGDSALYLCASSPAQGGFEQYFGPGTRLTVT.

V and J are TRBV10-1 and TRBJ1-2; tentative D call: TRBD1 (5 bases). Germline V gene lookup returns CDR1 WNHNN and CDR2 SYGVQD (reference sequence). There are 13 residues in the CDR3. Between the trimmed V and J ends, which lost 9 bases and 3 bases, there was a span of 14 bases. The CDR3 region is CARTGDFHYGYTF. The CDR3 bases are TGCGCCAGGACCGGGGACTTCCACTATGGCTACACCTTC.

This clone was seen more than once but under ten times. The chain is built from TRBV7-2 and TRBJ2-1; perhaps TRBD2 as D (6 bases). Trimming shortened V by 5 bases and J by 6 bases, and 11 bases separated the two germline ends. CDR1 SGHTA and CDR2 FQGNSA come from the germline V gene. CDR3 length equals 13 residues. The CDR3 spells CASSRDFSNEQFF. The CDR3 nucleotides are TGTGCCAGCAGCCGGGACTTCTCCAATGAGCAGTTCTTC.

V gene TRBV5-1 combines with J gene TRBJ1-3; TRBD1 is a possible D gene (5 bases). Germline-derived CDR1 and CDR2 are SGHRS and YFSETQ. V was clipped by 0 bases and J by 6 bases, with 13 bases between them. The CDR3 consists of 15 residues. This CDR3 is CASSLGRTTTNTIYF. The DNA of the CDR3 is TGCGCCAGCAGCTTGGGACGGACAACAACAAACACCATATATTTT.

The CDR3 DNA is TGTGCCAGCAGTTTGACTAGCGGGAGATTTACAGGAGGCAATGAGCAGTTCTTC. It translates to CASSLTSGRFTGGNEQFF. This chain joins TRBV27 and TRBJ2-1; 12 bases agree with TRBD2. CDR3 size: 18 residues. Germline assignment: CDR1 MNHEY and CDR2 SMNVEV (reference sequence). After removal of 3 bases from V and 6 bases from J, the junction contained 12 bases not matched to a gene.